This T cell receptor beta chain was found in a study of T-cell memory formation after mild COVID-19. TCRdb independently ran MiXCR on the 5' RACE reads; one entry per CDR3 protein. The table has roughly 200,000 distinct CDR3 sequences, 15% to 20% seen once. The CDR3 has 14 residues. V lost 4 bases, J lost 8 bases, and 18 bases lay in between. From germline, CDR1 is MNHEY and CDR2 SVGAGI. Sequenced sample: PBMCs or a T cell subset sorted from them (not recorded which). This sequence originates from an adult woman who had mild COVID-19 (a few samples of this study predate the infection). Cell type and time point are not known. The chain is built from TRBV6-5 and TRBJ2-7, with D uncertain. The CDR3 reads CASSSRVTPGKQYF. CDR3 coding DNA: TGTGCCAGCAGTTCTCGGGTGACTCCCGGCAAGCAGTACTTC.